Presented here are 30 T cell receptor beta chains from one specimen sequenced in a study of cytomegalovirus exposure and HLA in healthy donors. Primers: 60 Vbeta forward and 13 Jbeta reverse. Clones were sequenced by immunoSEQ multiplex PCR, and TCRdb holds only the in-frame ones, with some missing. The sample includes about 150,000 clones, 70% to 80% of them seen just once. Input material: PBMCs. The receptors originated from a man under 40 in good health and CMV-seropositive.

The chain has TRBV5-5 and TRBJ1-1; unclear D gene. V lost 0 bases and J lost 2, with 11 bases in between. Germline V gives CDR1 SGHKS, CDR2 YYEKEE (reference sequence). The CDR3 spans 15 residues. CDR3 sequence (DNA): TGTGCCAGCAGCTTGGCCGGAGGGAAAAACACTGAAGCTTTCTTT. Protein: CASSLAGGKNTEAFF.

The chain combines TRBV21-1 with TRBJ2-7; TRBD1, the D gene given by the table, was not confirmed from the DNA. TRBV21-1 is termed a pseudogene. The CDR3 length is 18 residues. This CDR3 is CASSKPVGGDRETYEQYF. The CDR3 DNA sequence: TGTGCCAGCAGCAAACCTGTCGGGGGGGACAGGGAGACCTACGAGCAGTACTTC.

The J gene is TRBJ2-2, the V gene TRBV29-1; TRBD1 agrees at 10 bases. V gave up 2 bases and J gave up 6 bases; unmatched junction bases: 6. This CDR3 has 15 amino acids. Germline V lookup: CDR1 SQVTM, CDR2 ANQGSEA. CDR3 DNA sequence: TGCAGCGTTGAACGGGGGACAGGGGTGGCCGGGGAGCTGTTTTTT. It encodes CSVERGTGVAGELFF.

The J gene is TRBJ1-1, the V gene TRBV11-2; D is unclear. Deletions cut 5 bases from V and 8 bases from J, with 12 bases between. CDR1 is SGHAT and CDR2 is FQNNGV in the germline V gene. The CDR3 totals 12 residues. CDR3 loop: CASSPYLPEAFF. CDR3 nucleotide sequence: TGTGCCAGCAGCCCTTATCTTCCCGAAGCTTTCTTT.

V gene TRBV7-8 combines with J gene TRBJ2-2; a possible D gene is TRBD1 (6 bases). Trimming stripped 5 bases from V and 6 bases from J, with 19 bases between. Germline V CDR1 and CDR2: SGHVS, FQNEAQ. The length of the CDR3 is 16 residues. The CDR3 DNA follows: TGTGCCAGCAGCCCCCTCCTACCAGGGGTGGCCGGGGAGCTGTTTTTT. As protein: CASSPLLPGVAGELFF. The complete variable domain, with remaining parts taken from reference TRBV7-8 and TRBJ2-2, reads GAGVSQSPRYKVAKRGQDVALRCDPISGHVSLFWYQQALGQGPEFLTYFQNEAQLDKSGLPSDRFFAERPEGSVSTLKIQRTQQEDSAVYLCASSPLLPGVAGELFFGEGSRLTVL.

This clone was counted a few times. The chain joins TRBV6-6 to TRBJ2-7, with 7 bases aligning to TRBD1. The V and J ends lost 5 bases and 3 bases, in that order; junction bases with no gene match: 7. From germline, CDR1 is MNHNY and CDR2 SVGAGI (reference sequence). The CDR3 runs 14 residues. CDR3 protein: CASSGQEGDYEQYF. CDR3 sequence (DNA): TGTGCCAGCAGTGGACAGGAAGGGGACTACGAGCAGTACTTC.

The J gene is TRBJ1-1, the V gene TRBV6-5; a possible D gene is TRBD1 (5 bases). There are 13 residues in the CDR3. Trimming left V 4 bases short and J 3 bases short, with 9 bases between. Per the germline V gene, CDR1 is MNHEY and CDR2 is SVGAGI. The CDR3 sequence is CASSSRVYTEAFF. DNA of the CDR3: TGTGCCAGCAGTTCCAGGGTCTACACTGAAGCTTTCTTT.

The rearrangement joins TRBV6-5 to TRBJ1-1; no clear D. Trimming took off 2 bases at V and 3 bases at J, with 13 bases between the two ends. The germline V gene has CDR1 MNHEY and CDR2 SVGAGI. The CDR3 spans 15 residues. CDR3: CASSYTRHRDTEAFF. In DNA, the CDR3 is TGTGCCAGCAGTTACACTAGGCACAGAGACACTGAAGCTTTCTTT.

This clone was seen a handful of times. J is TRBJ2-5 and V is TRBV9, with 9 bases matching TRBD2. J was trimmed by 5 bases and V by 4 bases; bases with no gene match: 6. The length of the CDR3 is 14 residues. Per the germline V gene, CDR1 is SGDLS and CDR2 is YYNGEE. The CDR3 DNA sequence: TGTGCCAGCAGCTCGCGGGGGGGAGAGGAGACCCAGTACTTC. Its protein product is CASSSRGGEETQYF.

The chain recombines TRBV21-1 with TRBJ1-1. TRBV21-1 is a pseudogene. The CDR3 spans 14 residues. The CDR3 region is CASSPRAENTEAFF. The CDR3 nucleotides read TGTGCCAGCAGCCCACGAGCCGAGAACACTGAAGCTTTCTTT.

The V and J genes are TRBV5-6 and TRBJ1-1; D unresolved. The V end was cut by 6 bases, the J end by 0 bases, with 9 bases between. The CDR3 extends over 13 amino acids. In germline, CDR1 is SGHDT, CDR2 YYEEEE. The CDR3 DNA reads TGTGCCAGCACCCCCCGGGTGAACACTGAAGCTTTCTTT. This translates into CASTPRVNTEAFF.

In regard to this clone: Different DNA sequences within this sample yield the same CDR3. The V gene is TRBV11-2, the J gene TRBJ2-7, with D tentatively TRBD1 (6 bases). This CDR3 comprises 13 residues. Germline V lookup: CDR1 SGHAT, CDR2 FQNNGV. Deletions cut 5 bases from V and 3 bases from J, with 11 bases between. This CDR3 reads CASSPRGSYEQYF. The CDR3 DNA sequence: TGTGCCAGCAGCCCCAGGGGTAGCTACGAGCAGTACTTC. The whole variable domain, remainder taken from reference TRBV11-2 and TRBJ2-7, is EAGVAQSPRYKIIEKRQSVAFWCNPISGHATLYWYQQILGQGPKLLIQFQNNGVVDDSQLPKDRFSAERLKGVDSTLKIQPAKLEDSAVYLCASSPRGSYEQYFGPGTRLTVT.

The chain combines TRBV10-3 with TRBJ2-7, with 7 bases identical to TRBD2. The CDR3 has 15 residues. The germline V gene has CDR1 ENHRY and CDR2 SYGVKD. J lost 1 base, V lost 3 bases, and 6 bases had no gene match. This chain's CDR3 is CAISDSRGVSYEQYF. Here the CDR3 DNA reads TGTGCCATCAGTGATTCACGGGGGGTATCCTACGAGCAGTACTTC.

The CDR3 here is CAWSVWGQGTDTQYF. The CDR3, as DNA: TGTGCCTGGAGTGTATGGGGACAGGGCACAGATACGCAGTATTTT. The V and J genes are TRBV30 and TRBJ2-3, with 8 bases aligning to TRBD1. Germline lookup yields CDR1 GTSNPN and CDR2 SVGIG (reference sequence). V lost 0 bases to trimming and J lost 1 base; unmatched junction nucleotides: 3. This CDR3 spans 15 amino acids.

The CDR3 is CASSAPFLAGGTDTQYF. CDR3 DNA sequence: TGTGCCAGCAGTGCCCCCTTCCTAGCGGGGGGCACAGATACGCAGTATTTT. The V and J genes are TRBV2 and TRBJ2-3; 10 bases agree with TRBD2. CDR3 length: 17 residues. CDR1 is SNHLY and CDR2 is FYNNEI in the germline V gene. Unmatched junction bases numbered 8, after V lost 4 bases and J lost 1 base.

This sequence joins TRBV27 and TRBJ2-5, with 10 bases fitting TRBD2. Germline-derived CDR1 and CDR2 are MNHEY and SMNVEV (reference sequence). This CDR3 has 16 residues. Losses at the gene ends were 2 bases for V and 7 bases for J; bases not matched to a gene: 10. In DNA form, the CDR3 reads TGTGCCAGCAGTTTAAAATCTAGCGGGGGAACCTCGACCCAGTACTTC. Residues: CASSLKSSGGTSTQYF.

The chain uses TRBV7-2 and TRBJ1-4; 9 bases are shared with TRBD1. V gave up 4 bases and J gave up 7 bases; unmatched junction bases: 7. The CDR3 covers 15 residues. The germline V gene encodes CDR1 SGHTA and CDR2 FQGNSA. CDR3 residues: CASSSTGGAGEKLFF. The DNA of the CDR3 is TGTGCCAGCAGCTCTACAGGGGGCGCCGGTGAAAAACTGTTTTTT. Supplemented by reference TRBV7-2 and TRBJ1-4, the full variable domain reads GAGVSQSPSNKVTEKGKDVELRCDPISGHTALYWYRQSLGQGLEFLIYFQGNSAPDKSGLPSDRFSAERTGGSVSTLTIQRTQQEDSAVYLCASSSTGGAGEKLFFGSGTQLSVL.

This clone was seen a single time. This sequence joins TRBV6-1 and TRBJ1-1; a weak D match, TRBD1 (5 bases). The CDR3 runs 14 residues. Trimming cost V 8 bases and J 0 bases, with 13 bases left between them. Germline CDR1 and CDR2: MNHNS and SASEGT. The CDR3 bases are TGTGCCAGCTCCGCGGGACCAATGAACACTGAAGCTTTCTTT. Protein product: CASSAGPMNTEAFF.

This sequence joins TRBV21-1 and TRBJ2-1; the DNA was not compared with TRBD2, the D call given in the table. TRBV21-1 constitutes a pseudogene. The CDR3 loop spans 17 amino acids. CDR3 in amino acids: CASSKRRGSGRSNEQFF. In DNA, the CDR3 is TGTGCCAGCAGCAAAAGGAGGGGTAGCGGGAGGTCAAATGAGCAGTTCTTC.

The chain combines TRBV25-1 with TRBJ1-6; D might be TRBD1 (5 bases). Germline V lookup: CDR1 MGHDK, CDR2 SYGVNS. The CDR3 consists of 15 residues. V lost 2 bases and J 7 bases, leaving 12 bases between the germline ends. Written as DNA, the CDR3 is TGTGCCAGCAGTGAAGACAGTGGGGTAAATTCACCCCTCCACTTT. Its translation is CASSEDSGVNSPLHF. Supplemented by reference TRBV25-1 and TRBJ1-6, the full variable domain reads EADIYQTPRYLVIGTGKKITLECSQTMGHDKMYWYQQDPGMELHLIHYSYGVNSTEKGDLSSESTVSRIRTEHFPLTLESARPSHTSQYLCASSEDSGVNSPLHFGNGTRLTVT.

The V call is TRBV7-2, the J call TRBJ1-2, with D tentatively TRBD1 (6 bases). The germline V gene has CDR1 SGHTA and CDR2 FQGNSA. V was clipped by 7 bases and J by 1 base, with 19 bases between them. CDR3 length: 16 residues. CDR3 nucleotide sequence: TGTGCCAGCACGCAGGAACCACAGGGTTTTAACTATGGCTACACCTTC. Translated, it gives CASTQEPQGFNYGYTF.

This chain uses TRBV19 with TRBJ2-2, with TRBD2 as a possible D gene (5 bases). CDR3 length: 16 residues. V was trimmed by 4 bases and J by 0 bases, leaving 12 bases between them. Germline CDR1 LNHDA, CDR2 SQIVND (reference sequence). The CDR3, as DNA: TGTGCCAGTAGTACAAGCCCGGACTCGAACACCGGGGAGCTGTTTTTT. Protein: CASSTSPDSNTGELFF.

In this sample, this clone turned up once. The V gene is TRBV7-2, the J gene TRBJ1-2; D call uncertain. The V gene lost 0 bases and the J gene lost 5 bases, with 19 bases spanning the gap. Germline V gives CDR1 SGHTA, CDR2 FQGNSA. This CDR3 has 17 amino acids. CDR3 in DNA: TGTGCCAGCAGCTTAGCTCGGCGGGAAGGGCTTGTGTATGGCTACACCTTC. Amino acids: CASSLARREGLVYGYTF.

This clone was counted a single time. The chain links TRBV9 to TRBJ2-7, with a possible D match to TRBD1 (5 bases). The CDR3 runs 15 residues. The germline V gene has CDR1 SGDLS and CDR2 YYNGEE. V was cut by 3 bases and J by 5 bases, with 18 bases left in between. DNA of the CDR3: TGTGCCAGCAGCGGTAGCCTTGGGCAGGGTAACGAGCAGTACTTC. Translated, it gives CASSGSLGQGNEQYF.

CDR3 sequence: CASTSDFPYEQYF. The CDR3 nucleotides read TGTGCCAGCACTTCCGACTTTCCCTACGAGCAGTACTTC. This chain links TRBV28 with TRBJ2-7; unclear D gene. Trimming took 7 bases from V and 2 from J, leaving 12 bases between them. This CDR3 is 13 amino acids long. Germline lookup yields CDR1 MDHEN and CDR2 SYDVKM.

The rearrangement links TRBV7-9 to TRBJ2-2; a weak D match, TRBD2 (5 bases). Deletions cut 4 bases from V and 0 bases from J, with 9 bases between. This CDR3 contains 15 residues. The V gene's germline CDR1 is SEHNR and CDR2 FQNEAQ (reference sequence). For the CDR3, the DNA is TGTGCCAGCAGCTGGACTGCAACGAACACCGGGGAGCTGTTTTTT. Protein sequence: CASSWTATNTGELFF. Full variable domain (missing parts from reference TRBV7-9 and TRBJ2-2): DTGVSQNPRHKITKRGQNVTFRCDPISEHNRLYWYRQTLGQGPEFLTYFQNEAQLEKSRLLSDRFSAERPKGSFSTLEIQRTEQGDSAMYLCASSWTATNTGELFFGEGSRLTVL.

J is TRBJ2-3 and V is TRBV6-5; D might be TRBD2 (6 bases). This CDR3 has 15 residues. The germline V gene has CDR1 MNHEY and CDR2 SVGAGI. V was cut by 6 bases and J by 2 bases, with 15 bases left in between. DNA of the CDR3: TGTGCCAGCAGCCCAGCCCAGGGACTCACAGATACGCAGTATTTT. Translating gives CASSPAQGLTDTQYF.

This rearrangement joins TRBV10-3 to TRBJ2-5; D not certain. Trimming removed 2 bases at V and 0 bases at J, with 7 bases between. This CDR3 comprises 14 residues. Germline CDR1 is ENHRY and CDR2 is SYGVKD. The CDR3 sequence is CAISETSDQETQYF. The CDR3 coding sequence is TGTGCCATCAGTGAGACCAGCGACCAAGAGACCCAGTACTTC.

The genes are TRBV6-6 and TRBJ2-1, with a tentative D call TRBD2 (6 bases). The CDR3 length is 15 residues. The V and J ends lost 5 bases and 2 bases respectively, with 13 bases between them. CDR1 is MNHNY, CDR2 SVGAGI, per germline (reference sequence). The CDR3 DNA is TGTGCCAGCAGTAGGGGAGGATCCGCCTACAATGAGCAGTTCTTC. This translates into CASSRGGSAYNEQFF.

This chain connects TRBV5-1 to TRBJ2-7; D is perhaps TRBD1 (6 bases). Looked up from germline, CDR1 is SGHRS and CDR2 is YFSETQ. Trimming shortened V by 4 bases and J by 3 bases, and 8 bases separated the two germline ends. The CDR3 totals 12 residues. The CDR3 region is CASSQGGYEQYF. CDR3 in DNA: TGCGCCAGCAGCCAAGGGGGCTACGAGCAGTACTTC.